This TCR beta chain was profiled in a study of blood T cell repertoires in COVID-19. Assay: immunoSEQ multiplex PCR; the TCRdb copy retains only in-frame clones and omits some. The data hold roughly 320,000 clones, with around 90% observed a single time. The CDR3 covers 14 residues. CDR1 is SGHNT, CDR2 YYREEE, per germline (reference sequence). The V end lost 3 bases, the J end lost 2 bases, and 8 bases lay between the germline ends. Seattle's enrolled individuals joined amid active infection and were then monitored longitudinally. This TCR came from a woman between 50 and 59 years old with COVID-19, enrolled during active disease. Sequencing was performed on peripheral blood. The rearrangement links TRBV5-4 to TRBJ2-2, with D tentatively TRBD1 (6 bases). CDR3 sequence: CASSSGHNTGELFF. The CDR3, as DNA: TGTGCCAGCAGCTCGGGACATAACACCGGGGAGCTGTTTTTT.